This TCR beta chain came from a study of T cells in narcolepsy. About the study: Patients with NT1 or NT2 and healthy control donors were enrolled. Study conclusions and caveats: Autoreactive clone sequences were missing from some blood memory CD4+ repertoires. Healthy controls reportedly lacked the autoreactive clonotypes serially found in patients' blood. Same-patient CSF and blood CD4+ T cell clonotypes included HCRT-specific and TRIB2-specific autoreactive ones.

This CDR3 contains 16 residues. Germline assignment: CDR1 LNHDA and CDR2 SQIVND (reference sequence). With 3 bases clipped from V and 6 bases from J, the junction kept 7 bases outside the gene matches. Sequenced by immunoSEQ multiplex PCR; TCRdb stores in-frame clones only, minus some. The data show roughly 25,000 clones, with approximately 85% seen just once and roughly 10% held by the top ten. For this clone: Its antigen is unidentified.

The rearrangement uses TRBV19 and TRBJ2-3; 12 nucleotides agree with TRBD2. Sequencing input: memory (CD45RA-) CD4+ T cells from blood. The sequence was collected from a human donor in good health. The CDR3 sequence: CASSIRLAGERDTQYF. The CDR3, as DNA: TGTGCCAGTAGTATTCGACTAGCGGGGGAGCGGGATACGCAGTATTTT.